The clone carrying this T cell receptor (beta chain) was counted only a few times. Its antigen is as yet unknown. The germline V gene has CDR1 MNHEY and CDR2 SMNVEV (reference sequence). This CDR3 contains 14 residues. V shed 4 bases and J shed 12 bases, with 16 bases lying between them. TCRdb re-called the 5' RACE reads through MiXCR, storing one row per CDR3 protein. The top ten hold roughly 3% of the sample, which has fewer than 650,000 distinct CDR3 sequences, approximately 10% seen once. The record originates from a study of identical twins. Whole-study results and caveats: Researchers reported weaker excess twin sharing in beta out-of-frame sequences. There is a chance that invariant MAIT and iNKT cells partially muddied zero-insertion analyses.

The sample was also linked to a second study, of yellow fever vaccine responses in identical twins.

The clonotype comes from a woman younger than 30 in good health. Material: PBMCs. This chain joins TRBV27 and TRBJ1-6; D perhaps matches TRBD1 (5 bases). In DNA form, the CDR3 reads TGTGCCAGCAGTTGGGGGGGACTGGCTCAACCCCTCCACTTT. The encoded protein is CASSWGGLAQPLHF.